These T cell receptor beta chains were read from a single sample in a study of shared clonotypes between healthy human individuals. Sequenced by immunoSEQ multiplex PCR; TCRdb stores in-frame clones only, minus some. The table lists 1.5 million to 2.5 million clones, approximately 94% of them singletons. Source material: naive CD8+ T cells sorted from blood. The receptor set was obtained from a young man in good health. The CDR3 runs from the conserved cysteine through the conserved F or W. A D gene is named only where the DNA matches it firmly. Not all rows give a size; the values are once, few, many and, for expanded clones, a class.

TRBJ2-3 | - | TRBV6-5 | - | TGTGCCAGCGGTAAGACTCGTCTGGCAGATACGCAGTATTTT | CASGKTRLADTQYF
TRBJ1-2 | - | TRBV27 | - | TGTGCCAGCAGTCCTACGGGGGGAAGATATGGCTACACCTTC | CASSPTGGRYGYTF
TRBJ2-5 | TRBD2 | TRBV4-3 | - | TGCGCCAGCAGCGCGTATCTAGCGGCGCAAGAGACCCAGTACTTC | CASSAYLAAQETQYF
TRBJ1-4 | TRBD1 | TRBV9 | - | TGTGCCAGCAGCCCCCGGGACAGGGGCGTGGGTGGTGAAAAACTGTTTTTT | CASSPRDRGVGGEKLFF
TRBJ2-2 | - | TRBV5-6 | - | TGTGCCAGCAGCTTGCAGGGTCGGAGTCCGAACACCGGGGAGCTGTTTTTT | CASSLQGRSPNTGELFF
TRBJ2-3 | - | TRBV19 | - | TGTGCCAGTAGTATCTGGGGAAGCACAGATACGCAGTATTTT | CASSIWGSTDTQYF
TRBJ1-1 | - | TRBV30 | few | TGTGCCTGGAGTTACGACGGATACACTGAAGCTTTCTTT | CAWSYDGYTEAFF
TRBJ1-1 | - | TRBV30 | - | TGTGCCTGGAGTTTGGCAGCGATGAACACTGAAGCTTTCTTT | CAWSLAAMNTEAFF
TRBJ2-1 | TRBD2 | TRBV7-9 | - | TGTGCCAGCAGCCTGAGCCTTGGCGGGAGGGCCGATGAGCAGTTCTTC | CASSLSLGGRADEQFF
TRBJ2-2 | - | TRBV27 | - | TGTGCCAGCAGTTTAACACAGGTCACCGGGGAGCTGTTTTTT | CASSLTQVTGELFF
TRBJ2-2 | TRBD2 | TRBV6-5 | - | TGTGCCAGCAGTTACTCGGACGGAGCGGGGCACGGGGAGCTGTTTTTT | CASSYSDGAGHGELFF
TRBJ2-1 | - | TRBV27 | - | TGTGCCAGCAGTCAACTCGGACACTTTAGCTCCTACAATGAGCAGTTCTTC | CASSQLGHFSSYNEQFF
TRBJ1-4 | - | TRBV9 | once | TGTGCCAGCAGCCAGGGCTCTAATGAAAAACTGTTTTTT | CASSQGSNEKLFF
TRBJ2-7 | - | TRBV25-1 | - | TGTGCCAGCAGTGACTGGGGAGAGGACGAGCAGTACTTC | CASSDWGEDEQYF
TRBJ2-5 | - | TRBV4-1 | - | TGCGCCAGCAGCCAGGAGGGGTCATTCCAAGAGACCCAGTACTTC | CASSQEGSFQETQYF
TRBJ2-7 | - | TRBV6-5 | - | TGTGCCAGCAGTTACGAGGGTGGGGTCGAGCAGTACTTC | CASSYEGGVEQYF
TRBJ2-5 | - | TRBV4-3 | once | TGCGCCAGCAGCCACCTAGGACAGCCTCAAGAGACCCAGTACTTC | CASSHLGQPQETQYF
TRBJ2-1 | - | TRBV27 | - | TGTGCCAGCAGTTTATCTGCCACCCGAAATGAGCAGTTCTTC | CASSLSATRNEQFF
TRBJ2-7 | TRBD2 | TRBV4-1 | - | TGCGCCAGCAGCCAAGACCCGCTGGGGGGGAACGAGCAGTACTTC | CASSQDPLGGNEQYF
TRBJ1-1 | - | TRBV5-8 | once | TGTGCCAGCAGCTTAGCGACGGGCGCTGAAGCTTTCTTT | CASSLATGAEAFF
TRBJ2-1 | TRBD2 | TRBV2 | - | TGTGCCAGCAGTGAACCGTTGGGACTAGCGGGAGTATCCTACAATGAGCAGTTCTTC | CASSEPLGLAGVSYNEQFF
TRBJ2-7 | - | TRBV4-3 | - | TGCGCCAGCAGCCAAGACCTAGGCGACGAGCAGTACTTC | CASSQDLGDEQYF
TRBJ2-7 | - | TRBV4-1 | - | TGCGCCAGCAGCCAAGATCCGGCGGATAGCTCCTACGAGCAGTACTTC | CASSQDPADSSYEQYF
TRBJ1-6 | TRBD1 | TRBV4-1 | - | TGCGCCAGCAGCCAGGGACAGGGCAATACTTCACCCCTCCACTTT | CASSQGQGNTSPLHF
TRBJ2-5 | - | TRBV19 | - | TGTGCCAGTAGTATAGGTTTCGGGCAACAAGAGACCCAGTACTTC | CASSIGFGQQETQYF
TRBJ2-2 | - | TRBV10-3 | - | TGTGCCACCCAGACCCTCAGCACCGGGGAGCTGTTTTTT | CATQTLSTGELFF
TRBJ1-6 | - | TRBV4-3 | - | TGCGCCAGCAGCCAACTAGAAGAGGGCCCTACCCTCTCCTATAATTCACCCCTCCACTTT | CASSQLEEGPTLSYNSPLHF
TRBJ1-2 | - | TRBV5-1 | once | TGCGCCAGCAGCCTCTCGCCGGGCGGAGACTATGGCTACACCTTC | CASSLSPGGDYGYTF
TRBJ1-1 | - | TRBV6-5 | - | TGTGCCAGCAGTTGGACAGACGACGATTTAAACACTGAAGCTTTCTTT | CASSWTDDDLNTEAFF
TRBJ1-1 | - | TRBV5-6 | - | TGTGCCAGCAGCTTGGCTTGGGGAACTGAAGCTTTCTTT | CASSLAWGTEAFF
TRBJ1-2 | - | TRBV28 | once | TGTGCCAGCAGTTTATGGGACAGTAACTATGGCTACACCTTC | CASSLWDSNYGYTF
TRBJ1-5 | - | TRBV27 | - | TGTGCCAGCAGTTGGAAGGGGTTGAGCAATCAGCCCCAGCATTTT | CASSWKGLSNQPQHF
TRBJ2-1 | TRBD2 | TRBV7-2 | - | TGTGCCAGCAGCTGGGACGCTAGCGGGCTATACAATGAGCAGTTCTTC | CASSWDASGLYNEQFF
TRBJ1-2 | - | TRBV19 | once | TGTGCCAGTAGTATCAAGGGCTACGGGGGCTACACCTTC | CASSIKGYGGYTF
TRBJ1-5 | - | TRBV6-1 | - | TGTGCCAGCAGTGAAGCCGGGGGGTACAATCAGCCCCAGCATTTT | CASSEAGGYNQPQHF
TRBJ2-5 | TRBD1 | TRBV5-4 | - | TGTGCCAGCAGCACAGGACAGGGGGAAGAGACCCAGTACTTC | CASSTGQGEETQYF
TRBJ1-4 | - | TRBV6-1 | once | TGTGCCAGCAGTGAAGCGTGGGGGCGCCGTGAAAAACTGTTTTTT | CASSEAWGRREKLFF
TRBJ1-1 | - | TRBV5-1 | - | TGCGCCAGCAGCTTGGGGGGATTAAACACTGAAGCTTTCTTT | CASSLGGLNTEAFF
TRBJ2-1 | TRBD2 | TRBV28 | - | TGTGCCAGCAGTTTACCGACTAGCGGGGGGGACAATGAGCAGTTCTTC | CASSLPTSGGDNEQFF
TRBJ2-7 | - | TRBV7-2 | once | TGTGCCAGCAGCTTAGTAGGTACGGCCTACGAGCAGTACTTC | CASSLVGTAYEQYF
TRBJ1-6 | - | TRBV6-5 | - | TGTGCCAGCAACTTAACCCCGGGGGCCGTCGCACCCCTCCACTTT | CASNLTPGAVAPLHF
TRBJ2-3 | - | TRBV11-3 | - | TGTGCCAGCAGCTCTGGCGGGGATACGCAGTATTTT | CASSSGGDTQYF
TRBJ2-7 | - | TRBV11-2 | once | TGTGCCAGCAGCTTCGGGACCTCCTACGAGCAGTACTTC | CASSFGTSYEQYF
TRBJ2-7 | - | TRBV5-1 | - | TGCGCCAGCAGCTTGGGACAGGCCAGCTCCTACGAGCAGTACTTC | CASSLGQASSYEQYF
TRBJ2-3 | TRBD2 | TRBV7-2 | - | TGTGCCAGCAGCCCTACGCTTGTGGCGGGGGAGGCAGATACGCAGTATTTT | CASSPTLVAGEADTQYF
TRBJ1-2 | - | TRBV2 | - | TGTGCCAGCAGTGCGATCTTAGAATTAGCTAACTATGGCTACACCTTC | CASSAILELANYGYTF
TRBJ2-7 | TRBD1 | TRBV7-3 | - | TGTGCCAGCAGCCAAGGACAGGGACCCCTCTACGAGCAGTACTTC | CASSQGQGPLYEQYF
TRBJ1-5 | - | TRBV7-8 | - | TGTGCCAGCAGCTTAGGGACGGTAGACAATCAGCCCCAGCATTTT | CASSLGTVDNQPQHF
TRBJ1-2 | - | TRBV13 | - | TGTGCCAGCAGCTTATACGGGTTTGGTGGGGGCTACACCTTC | CASSLYGFGGGYTF
TRBJ2-1 | TRBD1 | TRBV28 | once | TGTGCCAGCAGTCCCGCCGTTGGGCAGGGGGCGCGAAATGAGCAGTTCTTC | CASSPAVGQGARNEQFF
TRBJ2-7 | - | TRBV19 | - | TGTGCCAGTAGTATGGGGTACGAGCAGTACTTC | CASSMGYEQYF
TRBJ1-2 | TRBD1 | TRBV27 | - | TGTGCCAGCAGTCCGACAGGGTTGGACTATGGCTACACCTTC | CASSPTGLDYGYTF
TRBJ2-3 | - | TRBV6-5 | - | TGTGCCAGCAGTCCGGGGGGCGGCACAGATACGCAGTATTTT | CASSPGGGTDTQYF
TRBJ2-1 | - | TRBV15 | - | TGTGCCACCAGGGGACTGGCAGGGGCCCATGAGCAGTTCTTC | CATRGLAGAHEQFF
TRBJ1-2 | - | TRBV27 | - | TGTGCCAGCAGTTTTGCGGGATCTAACTATGGCTACACCTTC | CASSFAGSNYGYTF
TRBJ2-7 | - | TRBV29-1 | - | TGCAGCGTTGAGGGCGGTAGCGACGAGCAGTACTTC | CSVEGGSDEQYF
TRBJ2-7 | - | TRBV5-4 | - | TGTGCCAGCAGCCTCGGCTCCGGCGAGCAGTACTTC | CASSLGSGEQYF
TRBJ2-6 | - | TRBV2 | once | TGTGCCAGCACCTCACCCCCCCGGATCGGGGAAGCTGGGGCCAACGTCCTGACTTTC | CASTSPPRIGEAGANVLTF
TRBJ1-2 | - | TRBV4-3 | - | TGCGCCAGCAGCCAAGAGGGGGGGACGGTTGATGGCTACACCTTC | CASSQEGGTVDGYTF